The present T cell receptor beta chain was sequenced within a study of lymphopenia after photon versus proton radiotherapy. Findings and limits, study-wide: Better survival with proton therapy was suggested as possible, not demonstrated. A bigger post-nadir fall in TCR diversity correlated inversely with survival time in deceased patients. Photon-treated patients lost naive T cells and TCR diversity; proton-treated stayed stable. After the lymphocyte nadir, photon-treated repertoires showed oligoclonal expansion, especially of CD8+ Temra cells.

Sequencing was performed with immunoSEQ multiplex PCR; in TCRdb, only in-frame clones are kept and a portion is missing. Of tens of thousands of clones in the sample, approximately 84% were seen once. The V segment lost 3 bases and the J segment 3 bases; nucleotides outside the gene matches: 3. CDR1 is KGHSH, CDR2 LQKENI, per germline. The CDR3 contains 16 residues. In regard to this clone: Its antigen is undetermined.

This clonotype originated in a man aged 60 to 69 with pancreatic cancer. The rearrangement uses TRBV18 and TRBJ2-2; 11 bases are a match to TRBD2. The material sequenced was peripheral blood, taken from a patient treated with proton-based radiotherapy. CDR3 sequence: CASSPIAGGDTGELFF. In DNA, the CDR3 is TGTGCCAGCTCACCCATAGCGGGAGGGGACACCGGGGAGCTGTTTTTT.